A single sample gave rise to the 16 T cell receptor beta chains below, sequenced in a study of shared clonotypes between healthy human individuals. This table comes from immunoSEQ multiplex PCR, and its TCRdb copy is limited to in-frame clones, with some not included. The table includes approximately 640,000 clones, 90% detected once. Sequencing was done on a sample of memory CD8+ T cells from PBMCs. Stated subset: CD45RO+ cells pooled with CCR7-negative TemRA cells. The receptors here all came from a man younger than 35 in good health. Some clones in this sample may be carry-over from other donors' samples.

This chain uses TRBV6-1 with TRBJ1-1; D is undetermined. There are 12 residues in the CDR3. CDR1 MNHNS and CDR2 SASEGT come from the germline V gene. Trimming cost V 8 bases and J 3 bases, with 10 bases left between them. CDR3 sequence reads: CASGVGHTEAFF. CDR3 coding DNA: TGTGCCAGCGGGGTTGGGCACACTGAAGCTTTCTTT.

This chain uses TRBV5-4 with TRBJ2-2; 7 nucleotides agree with TRBD2. Germline CDR1 reads SGHNT; CDR2 reads YYREEE (reference sequence). With V trimmed by 0 bases and J by 7 bases, 3 bases remained unmatched. The CDR3 extends over 14 amino acids. The DNA of the CDR3 is TGTGCCAGCAGCTTGGCGGGCGGGAGCGGGGAGCTGTTTTTT. Translating gives CASSLAGGSGELFF.

The chain recombines TRBV4-1 with TRBJ2-5; a weak D match, TRBD2 (7 bases). The length of the CDR3 is 15 residues. Germline V gene sequence: CDR1 MGHRA, CDR2 YSYEKL. V was pared by 7 bases and J by 4 bases, with 19 bases between. The CDR3 DNA is TGCGCCAGCACCCGGGAAAGGGGGGGTTCAGAGACCCAGTACTTC. Translating it yields CASTRERGGSETQYF.

This chain joins TRBV6-5 and TRBJ2-7; D is unclear. This CDR3 has 11 amino acids. Germline V gene data show CDR1 as MNHEY and CDR2 as SVGAGI. With 6 bases removed from V and 3 bases from J, the gap between germline ends came to 6 bases. The CDR3: CASRFNYEQYF. The CDR3 nucleotides read TGTGCCAGCAGATTTAACTACGAGCAGTACTTC.

The chain joins TRBV25-1 to TRBJ1-1, with a tentative D call TRBD1 (6 bases). The CDR3 consists of 12 residues. Trimming took off 8 bases at V and 2 bases at J, with 9 bases between the two ends. Germline V gene data show CDR1 as MGHDK and CDR2 as SYGVNS. Written as DNA, the CDR3 is TGTGCCAGCGGGGGCATAAACACTGAAGCTTTCTTT. This encodes CASGGINTEAFF. The variable domain in full, with the rest retrieved from reference TRBV25-1 and TRBJ1-1, is EADIYQTPRYLVIGTGKKITLECSQTMGHDKMYWYQQDPGMELHLIHYSYGVNSTEKGDLSSESTVSRIRTEHFPLTLESARPSHTSQYLCASGGINTEAFFGQGTRLTVV.

This clone was seen only a few times. V gene TRBV7-9 combines with J gene TRBJ1-1, with D uncertain. The V end was cut by 5 bases, the J end by 1 base, with 14 bases between. This CDR3 has 15 residues. Germline V lookup: CDR1 SEHNR, CDR2 FQNEAQ (reference sequence). The CDR3 DNA follows: TGTGCCAGCAGCCCGAGATGGCTTTCGAACACTGAAGCTTTCTTT. The encoded protein is CASSPRWLSNTEAFF. The variable domain in full, completed from reference TRBV7-9 and TRBJ1-1, reads DTGVSQNPRHKITKRGQNVTFRCDPISEHNRLYWYRQTLGQGPEFLTYFQNEAQLEKSRLLSDRFSAERPKGSFSTLEIQRTEQGDSAMYLCASSPRWLSNTEAFFGQGTRLTVV.

A note on this clone: The sample contains more than one DNA sequence encoding this CDR3. The chain employs TRBV27 and TRBJ2-2; no firm D call. V was trimmed by 3 bases and J by 4 bases, leaving 6 bases between them. CDR3 length equals 13 residues. CDR1 is MNHEY, CDR2 SMNVEV, per germline (reference sequence). CDR3 DNA: TGTGCCAGCAGTTTGTTGCTCACCGGGGAGCTGTTTTTT. Translating it yields CASSLLLTGELFF.

At least ten counts were recorded for this clone. CDR3: CASSPLGSQPADTQYF. The CDR3 DNA reads as TGTGCCAGCAGCCCGTTGGGCTCCCAACCCGCAGATACGCAGTATTTT. The genes are TRBV16 and TRBJ2-3, with unresolved D. The CDR3 spans 16 residues. The germline gives CDR1 KGHSY, CDR2 FQNENV. Trimming left V 4 bases short and J 4 bases short, with 18 bases between.

V usage is TRBV9 and J usage is TRBJ2-7; no definite D call. CDR3 length: 14 amino acids. The V end lost 4 bases, the J end lost 0 bases, and 11 bases lay between the germline ends. The germline CDR1 and CDR2 sequences are SGDLS and YYNGEE. CDR3 sequence reads: CASSPSGASYEQYF. The CDR3 DNA follows: TGTGCCAGCAGCCCATCAGGAGCCTCCTACGAGCAGTACTTC.

This clone has only one observation. The chain employs TRBV4-1 and TRBJ2-1; D is uncertain. V was shortened by 3 bases and J by 2 bases, with 20 bases between the two germline ends. The CDR3 totals 18 residues. Looked up from germline, CDR1 is MGHRA and CDR2 is YSYEKL. This chain's CDR3 is CASSQAVGSRGAYNEQFF. The CDR3 DNA is TGCGCCAGCAGCCAGGCAGTAGGGTCCCGCGGAGCCTACAATGAGCAGTTCTTC.

The chain employs TRBV4-1 and TRBJ2-1; TRBD2 matches at 10 bases. V lost 0 bases, J lost 2 bases, and 10 bases stayed unmatched. The CDR3 runs to 19 residues. Germline V CDR1 and CDR2: MGHRA, YSYEKL. The CDR3 bases are TGCGCCAGCAGCCAAGACCGAGCGGGGGGGGCAGGAGCCTACAATGAGCAGTTCTTC. This sequence encodes CASSQDRAGGAGAYNEQFF.

The J gene is TRBJ2-3, the V gene TRBV27; no firm D call. Trimming removed 8 bases from V and 3 bases from J, with 21 bases in between. The CDR3 loop spans 16 amino acids. CDR1 and CDR2 (germline): MNHEY, SMNVEV (reference sequence). The CDR3 DNA sequence: TGTGCCAGCGGGCTTTTGGGTGGGTTGGGAACAGATACGCAGTATTTT. Translated, it gives CASGLLGGLGTDTQYF.

This rearrangement joins TRBV14 to TRBJ2-5; no reliable D call. There are 15 residues in the CDR3. Germline-derived CDR1 and CDR2 are SGHDN and FVKESK. Trimming removed 0 bases from V and 7 bases from J, with 15 bases in between. In DNA form, the CDR3 reads TGTGCCAGCAGCCAAGATTCCTTGCTAGTTGGGACCCAGTACTTC. It encodes CASSQDSLLVGTQYF.

The V and J genes are TRBV27 and TRBJ2-1; the D is unclear. Trimming stripped 4 bases from V and 4 bases from J, with 8 bases between. The CDR3 consists of 13 residues. Germline V lookup: CDR1 MNHEY, CDR2 SMNVEV (reference sequence). DNA of the CDR3: TGTGCCAGCAGTTCAACGTGGTACAATGAGCAGTTCTTC. Protein: CASSSTWYNEQFF.

This clone has more than one count but fewer than ten. The DNA for the CDR3 is TGTGCCAGCAGCTCCCGGGACAGCTCCTACGAGCAGTACTTC. It encodes CASSSRDSSYEQYF. The chain combines TRBV13 with TRBJ2-7; TRBD1 aligns across 7 bases. Per the germline V gene, CDR1 is PRHDT and CDR2 is FYEKMQ (reference sequence). Trimming at V came to 4 bases and at J to 0 bases, leaving 3 bases not matched to a gene. This CDR3 is built from 14 residues.

Here the CDR3 reads CASSLKGAYGYTGELFF. The CDR3 DNA is TGTGCCAGCAGCTTAAAGGGGGCTTATGGGTATACCGGGGAGCTGTTTTTT. The gene calls are TRBV7-9 and TRBJ2-2; 7 bases fit TRBD1. J lost 5 bases, V lost 2 bases, and 11 bases had no gene match. Germline values: CDR1 SEHNR, CDR2 FQNEAQ (reference sequence). The CDR3 has 17 amino acids.